The 28 T cell receptor beta chains below were found in one sample sequenced in a study of blood T cell repertoires in COVID-19. The protocol was immunoSEQ multiplex PCR, while the TCRdb copy is restricted to in-frame clones and leaves out a portion. This sample has about 66,000 clones, with roughly 88% found just once. The sequencing input was peripheral blood. These receptors were taken from a woman in her 70s with acute or convalescent COVID-19.

The chain links TRBV18 to TRBJ1-3; the D gene is possibly TRBD1 (5 bases). The V gene lost 3 bases and the J gene lost 3 bases, with 9 bases spanning the gap. The CDR3 contains 14 residues. Germline V gene data show CDR1 as KGHSH and CDR2 as LQKENI. The CDR3 nucleotides are TGTGCCAGCTCACCGCCAGGGAATGGAAACACCATATATTTT. Its translation: CASSPPGNGNTIYF.

The chain couples TRBV14 to TRBJ2-5; D is possibly TRBD2 (5 bases). Trimming removed 2 bases from V and 5 bases from J, with 18 bases in between. The CDR3 contains 16 residues. The germline V gene has CDR1 SGHDN and CDR2 FVKESK. The chain's CDR3 is CASSQFGGSLRETQYF. DNA of the CDR3: TGTGCCAGCAGCCAATTCGGTGGGAGCCTCCGTGAGACCCAGTACTTC. Based on the CDR3 plus reference TRBV14 and TRBJ2-5, the full variable domain is EAGVTQFPSHSVIEKGQTVTLRCDPISGHDNLYWYRRVMGKEIKFLLHFVKESKQDESGMPNNRFLAERTGGTYSTLKVQPAELEDSGVYFCASSQFGGSLRETQYFGPGTRLLVL.

V gene TRBV6-5 combines with J gene TRBJ2-7; possibly TRBD2 for D (7 bases). V was pared by 8 bases and J by 3 bases, with 17 bases between. This CDR3 is built from 14 residues. Germline lookup yields CDR1 MNHEY and CDR2 SVGAGI. The CDR3 DNA reads TGTGCCAGCCGTCTGGGAGGGGGAGACTACGAGCAGTACTTC. Translation: CASRLGGGDYEQYF.

J is TRBJ1-1 and V is TRBV6-1; D is unresolved. The CDR3 length is 13 residues. V lost 2 bases and J 1 base, leaving 5 bases between the germline ends. Per germline, CDR1 MNHNS and CDR2 SASEGT. The CDR3 DNA follows: TGTGCCAGCAGTGAACCAGGGAACACTGAAGCTTTCTTT. It codes for CASSEPGNTEAFF.

The genes are TRBV29-1 and TRBJ2-7; 7 positions match TRBD2. Germline assignment: CDR1 SQVTM and CDR2 ANQGSEA. The CDR3 extends over 13 amino acids. Losses at the gene ends were 3 bases for V and 5 bases for J; bases not matched to a gene: 7. The CDR3 DNA reads TGCAGCGTTGATATGGCGGGAGCTGACGAGCAGTACTTC. Its translation: CSVDMAGADEQYF.

The chain joins TRBV27 to TRBJ2-1, with D possibly matching TRBD2 (6 bases). V was cut by 3 bases and J by 6 bases, with 6 bases left in between. This CDR3 spans 12 amino acids. Germline CDR1 is MNHEY and CDR2 is SMNVEV (reference sequence). The DNA for the CDR3 is TGTGCCAGCAGTTTGGGAGGCAATGAGCAGTTCTTC. It encodes CASSLGGNEQFF.

This clone was counted once. V and J are TRBV15 and TRBJ2-3; D perhaps matches TRBD2 (6 bases). This CDR3 contains 16 residues. Germline V gene sequence: CDR1 LNHNV, CDR2 YYDKDF (reference sequence). V was cut by 3 bases and J by 7 bases, with 20 bases left in between. The CDR3 nucleotides read TGTGCCACCAGCAGGGAGGGAACTGGGGGGAGTTATACGCAGTATTTT. Translation gives CATSREGTGGSYTQYF.

The chain carries TRBV6-5 and TRBJ2-1, with TRBD2 matching over 8 bases. This CDR3 is 14 amino acids long. Germline CDR1 MNHEY, CDR2 SVGAGI. V lost 6 bases, J lost 3 bases, and 4 bases stayed unmatched. CDR3 DNA: TGTGCCAGCAGGGGAGCGGGGGTCTACAATGAGCAGTTCTTC. Residues: CASRGAGVYNEQFF.

V usage is TRBV7-2 and J usage is TRBJ2-5; weak D call: TRBD2 (6 bases). CDR3 length: 15 residues. The V gene lost 5 bases and the J gene lost 2 bases, with 15 bases spanning the gap. CDR1 and CDR2 (germline): SGHTA, FQGNSA. CDR3 in DNA: TGTGCCAGCAGCCCCTCCGGGACTTTACAAGAGACCCAGTACTTC. This codes for CASSPSGTLQETQYF.

V is TRBV6-5 and J is TRBJ1-2, with 10 bases aligning to TRBD1. The CDR3 runs to 13 residues. Looked up from germline, CDR1 is MNHEY and CDR2 is SVGAGI. Trimming took 6 bases from V and 8 from J; bases not matched to a gene: 6. CDR3 amino acids: CASSRDRGYGYTF. As DNA, the CDR3 is TGTGCCAGCAGCCGGGACAGGGGATACGGCTACACCTTC.

The CDR3 nucleotides read TGTGCCAGCAGCTCTAGGGGGCCGGGCCTCTCCTACAATGAGCAGTTCTTC. This codes for CASSSRGPGLSYNEQFF. V and J are TRBV7-2 and TRBJ2-1; 7 bases align to TRBD1. In germline, CDR1 is SGHTA, CDR2 FQGNSA. V lost 4 bases and J lost 0; bases outside the gene matches: 9. The CDR3 has 17 amino acids.

J is TRBJ1-4 and V is TRBV15; 7 bases are shared with TRBD1. Per germline, CDR1 LNHNV and CDR2 YYDKDF (reference sequence). V lost 5 bases and J lost 8; bases outside the gene matches: 8. The CDR3 length is 14 residues. CDR3 DNA sequence: TGTGCCACCAGCCCCCCAGGGGGTCGAGAAAAACTGTTTTTT. Translated, it gives CATSPPGGREKLFF.

The gene calls are TRBV7-9 and TRBJ1-1; no clear D gene. CDR1 and CDR2 from the germline V gene are SEHNR and FQNEAQ (reference sequence). This CDR3 comprises 14 residues. Trimming stripped 3 bases from V and 9 bases from J, with 17 bases between. CDR3 region: CASSFDWYSFQAFF. The CDR3 DNA follows: TGTGCCAGCAGCTTTGATTGGTACAGCTTTCAAGCTTTCTTT.

The rearrangement uses TRBV19 and TRBJ2-7, with 9 nucleotides matching TRBD1. J gave up 0 bases and V 8 bases, and 8 bases lay outside the gene matches. This CDR3 comprises 15 residues. The germline gives CDR1 LNHDA, CDR2 SQIVND (reference sequence). The CDR3 coding sequence is TGTGCCAGTTCCCTCGGGACAGGGCACTCCTACGAGCAGTACTTC. Translated, it gives CASSLGTGHSYEQYF.

This sequence joins TRBV27 and TRBJ1-5, with a weak D call TRBD1 (6 bases). The CDR3 is made up of 16 amino acids. Trimming cost V 2 bases and J 4 bases, with 15 bases left between them. Germline V gives CDR1 MNHEY, CDR2 SMNVEV (reference sequence). The chain's CDR3 is CASSLGGAAANQPQHF. The CDR3 DNA is TGTGCCAGCAGTTTAGGGGGGGCCGCGGCTAATCAGCCCCAGCATTTT.

The chain joins TRBV5-6 to TRBJ2-3; TRBD2 is a possible D gene (6 bases). This CDR3 is built from 15 residues. The germline V and J ends were trimmed by 5 bases and 5 bases, with 18 bases remaining between them. Per germline, CDR1 SGHDT and CDR2 YYEEEE. The CDR3 nucleotides are TGTGCCAGCAGACGCCGGGACTTCAGTTTAGATACGCAGTATTTT. Amino acids: CASRRRDFSLDTQYF.

This clone was recorded a few times. This chain joins TRBV28 and TRBJ1-2, with D possibly being TRBD1 (5 bases). Germline CDR1 and CDR2: MDHEN and SYDVKM. CDR3 size: 14 residues. Deletions cut 7 bases from V and 5 bases from J, with 17 bases between. CDR3 DNA: TGTGCCAGCACCATTGGGGGGGAGCTATATGGCTACACCTTC. The encoded protein is CASTIGGELYGYTF.

V usage is TRBV29-1 and J usage is TRBJ1-2, with unresolved D. The CDR3 is made up of 13 amino acids. Germline CDR1 SQVTM, CDR2 ANQGSEA. The V end was cut by 1 base, the J end by 3 bases, with 9 bases between. The CDR3 DNA is TGCAGCGTTGAAGCAGTTCGCTACTATGGCTACACCTTC. It specifies CSVEAVRYYGYTF.

The gene calls are TRBV7-9 and TRBJ1-5; 7 nucleotides align to TRBD1. Trimming cost V 4 bases and J 4 bases; bases outside gene matches: 10. This CDR3 is built from 16 residues. The germline gives CDR1 SEHNR, CDR2 FQNEAQ (reference sequence). The CDR3 DNA reads as TGTGCCAGCAGCTACAGGGGCGGGGTTGAGAATCAGCCCCAGCATTTT. Residues: CASSYRGGVENQPQHF.

The chain is built from TRBV25-1 and TRBJ2-2, with 7 bases matching TRBD2. Germline CDR1 MGHDK, CDR2 SYGVNS. Unmatched junction bases numbered 2, after V lost 7 bases and J lost 6 bases. This CDR3 is built from 12 residues. In DNA, the CDR3 is TGTGCCAGCACTAGCGGCCCCGGGGAGCTGTTTTTT. Translated, it gives CASTSGPGELFF.

The chain has TRBV6-6 and TRBJ1-6, with 7 bases lining up with TRBD1. With 9 bases clipped from V and 1 base from J, the junction kept 9 bases outside the gene matches. CDR1 MNHNY and CDR2 SVGAGI come from the germline V gene (reference sequence). The CDR3 consists of 16 residues. The CDR3 DNA follows: TGTGCCAGGGGACCTAACAGGGGTTCCTATAATTCACCCCTCCACTTT. Translation gives CARGPNRGSYNSPLHF.

The genes are TRBV6-2 or TRBV6-3 and TRBJ1-1; a possible D gene is TRBD1 (6 bases). The germline V gene encodes CDR1 MNHEY and CDR2 SVGEGT. The CDR3 spans 15 residues. V was cut by 2 bases and J by 0 bases, with 10 bases left in between. The CDR3 sequence is CASSYVGHLNTEAFF. In nucleotides, the CDR3 is TGTGCCAGCAGTTACGTGGGACATCTGAACACTGAAGCTTTCTTT.

In this sample, this clone turned up once. CDR3 bases: TGTGCCAGCAGCCCCCACCGACTGAGCGATGAGCAGTTCTTC. Residues: CASSPHRLSDEQFF. This chain links TRBV11-2 with TRBJ2-1; D ambiguous. The germline V gene has CDR1 SGHAT and CDR2 FQNNGV. The CDR3 totals 14 residues. Trimming cost V 5 bases and J 8 bases, with 16 bases left between them. The whole variable domain, filled in from reference TRBV11-2 and TRBJ2-1, reads EAGVAQSPRYKIIEKRQSVAFWCNPISGHATLYWYQQILGQGPKLLIQFQNNGVVDDSQLPKDRFSAERLKGVDSTLKIQPAKLEDSAVYLCASSPHRLSDEQFFGPGTRLTVL.

The chain links TRBV6-6 to TRBJ1-1, with TRBD1 as a possible D gene (6 bases). V gave up 6 bases and J gave up 4 bases, with 12 bases separating them. This CDR3 is 13 amino acids long. Germline lookup yields CDR1 MNHNY and CDR2 SVGAGI (reference sequence). The CDR3: CASSLQGATEAFF. For the CDR3, the DNA is TGTGCCAGCAGCCTACAGGGCGCCACTGAAGCTTTCTTT.

V is TRBV28 and J is TRBJ1-6; 8 bases are shared with TRBD1. Trimming cost V 2 bases and J 7 bases; bases outside gene matches: 4. The CDR3 is 15 amino acids. The germline V gene has CDR1 MDHEN and CDR2 SYDVKM. The CDR3 here is CASSLAGGGNSPLHF. CDR3 DNA sequence: TGTGCCAGCAGTTTAGCAGGGGGCGGCAATTCACCCCTCCACTTT.

The CDR3 nucleotides read TGTGCCAGCAGCTTAGGGACAGGGGGCGGACAAAACATTCAGTACTTC. It specifies CASSLGTGGGQNIQYF. The rearrangement links TRBV7-2 to TRBJ2-4; 11 bases are a match to TRBD1. V gave up 1 base and J gave up 5 bases; unmatched junction bases: 4. Germline assignment: CDR1 SGHTA and CDR2 FQGNSA. The CDR3 has 16 amino acids.

The gene calls are TRBV24-1 and TRBJ2-1; a weak D match, TRBD2 (5 bases). V lost 2 bases to trimming and J lost 1 base, with 8 bases between them. The germline V gene encodes CDR1 KGHDR and CDR2 SFDVKD. The CDR3 contains 15 residues. This CDR3 reads CATSDSRGSYNEQFF. The CDR3 DNA is TGTGCCACCAGTGATTCCCGGGGTTCCTACAATGAGCAGTTCTTC.

The V call is TRBV6-6, the J call TRBJ2-7; D possibly corresponds to TRBD1 (6 bases). V lost 5 bases to trimming and J lost 4 bases, with 9 bases between them. CDR3 length: 12 residues. CDR1 and CDR2 (germline): MNHNY, SVGAGI (reference sequence). CDR3 loop: CASSQDSYEQYF. The CDR3 coding sequence is TGTGCCAGCAGTCAGGACAGTTACGAGCAGTACTTC.